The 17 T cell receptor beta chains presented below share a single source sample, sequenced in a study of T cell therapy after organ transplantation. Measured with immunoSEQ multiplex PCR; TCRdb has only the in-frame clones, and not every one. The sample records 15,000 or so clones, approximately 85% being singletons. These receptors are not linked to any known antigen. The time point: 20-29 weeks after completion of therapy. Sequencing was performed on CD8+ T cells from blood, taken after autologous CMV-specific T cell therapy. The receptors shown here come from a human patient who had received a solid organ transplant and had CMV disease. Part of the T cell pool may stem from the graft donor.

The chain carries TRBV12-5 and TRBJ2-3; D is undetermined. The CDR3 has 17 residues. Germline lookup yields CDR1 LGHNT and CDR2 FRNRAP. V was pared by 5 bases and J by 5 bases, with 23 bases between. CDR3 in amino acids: CASGTTLHSRLGDTQYF. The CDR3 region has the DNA TGTGCTAGTGGTACCACCCTACACTCCCGACTCGGAGATACGCAGTATTTT.

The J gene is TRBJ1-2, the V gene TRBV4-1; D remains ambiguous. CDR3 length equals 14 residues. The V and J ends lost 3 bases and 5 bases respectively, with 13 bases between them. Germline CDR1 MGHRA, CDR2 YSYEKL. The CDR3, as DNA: TGCGCCAGCAGCCACGGGGAGTCTGCGTATGGCTACACCTTC. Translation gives CASSHGESAYGYTF.

CDR3 coding DNA: TGCGCCAGCAGCCTCGACCGGTTTAGCAATCAGCCCCAGCATTTT. Protein product: CASSLDRFSNQPQHF. This sequence joins TRBV4-1 and TRBJ1-5; no reliable D call. Trimming took 4 bases from V and 0 from J, leaving 10 bases between them. The CDR3 loop spans 15 amino acids. Germline CDR1 reads MGHRA; CDR2 reads YSYEKL.

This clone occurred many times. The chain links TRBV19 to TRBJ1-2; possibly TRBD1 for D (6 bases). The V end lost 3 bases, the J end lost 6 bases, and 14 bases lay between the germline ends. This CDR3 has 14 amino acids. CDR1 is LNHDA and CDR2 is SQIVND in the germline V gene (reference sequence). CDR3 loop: CASSIPGAINGYTF. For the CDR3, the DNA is TGTGCCAGTAGTATCCCGGGGGCAATAAATGGCTACACCTTC.

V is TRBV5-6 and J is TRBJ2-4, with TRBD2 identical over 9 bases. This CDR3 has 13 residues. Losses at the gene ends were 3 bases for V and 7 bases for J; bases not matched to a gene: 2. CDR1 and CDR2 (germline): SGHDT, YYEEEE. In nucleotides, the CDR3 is TGTGCCAGCAGCTGGACTAGCGTTAACATTCAGTACTTC. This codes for CASSWTSVNIQYF.

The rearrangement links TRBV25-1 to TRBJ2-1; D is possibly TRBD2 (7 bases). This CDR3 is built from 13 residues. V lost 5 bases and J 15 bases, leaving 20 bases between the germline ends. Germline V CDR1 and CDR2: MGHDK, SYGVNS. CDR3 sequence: CASSSGSGDTPFF. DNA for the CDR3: TGTGCCAGCAGTTCCGGAAGCGGGGACACCCCGTTCTTC.

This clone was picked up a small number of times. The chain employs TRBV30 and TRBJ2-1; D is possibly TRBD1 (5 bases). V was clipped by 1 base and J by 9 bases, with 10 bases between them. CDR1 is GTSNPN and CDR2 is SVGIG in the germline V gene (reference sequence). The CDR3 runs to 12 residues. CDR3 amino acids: CAWSGRVFEQFF. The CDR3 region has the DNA TGTGCCTGGAGTGGCAGGGTGTTTGAGCAGTTCTTC.

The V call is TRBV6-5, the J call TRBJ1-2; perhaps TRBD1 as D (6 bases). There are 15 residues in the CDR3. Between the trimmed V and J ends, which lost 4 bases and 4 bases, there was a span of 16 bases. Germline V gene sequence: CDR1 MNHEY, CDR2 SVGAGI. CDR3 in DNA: TGTGCCAGCAGTTTAAAATGGGGGCAGTCCTATGGCTACACCTTC. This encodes CASSLKWGQSYGYTF.

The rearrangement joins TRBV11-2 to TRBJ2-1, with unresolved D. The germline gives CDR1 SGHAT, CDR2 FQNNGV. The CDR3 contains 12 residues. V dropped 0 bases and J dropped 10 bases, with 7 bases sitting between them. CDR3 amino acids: CASSLDPWEQFF. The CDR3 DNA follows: TGTGCCAGCAGCTTAGATCCATGGGAGCAGTTCTTC.

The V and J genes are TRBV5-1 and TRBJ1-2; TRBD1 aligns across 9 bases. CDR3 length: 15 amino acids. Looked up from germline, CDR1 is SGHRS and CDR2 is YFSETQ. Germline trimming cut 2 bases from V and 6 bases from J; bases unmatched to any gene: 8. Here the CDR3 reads CASSFKDRGLDGYTF. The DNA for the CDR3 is TGCGCCAGCAGCTTTAAGGACAGGGGCCTGGATGGCTACACCTTC. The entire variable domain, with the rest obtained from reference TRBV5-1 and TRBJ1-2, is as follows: KAGVTQTPRYLIKTRGQQVTLSCSPISGHRSVSWYQQTPGQGLQFLFEYFSETQRNKGNFPGRFSGRQFSNSRSEMNVSTLELGDSALYLCASSFKDRGLDGYTFGSGTRLTVV.

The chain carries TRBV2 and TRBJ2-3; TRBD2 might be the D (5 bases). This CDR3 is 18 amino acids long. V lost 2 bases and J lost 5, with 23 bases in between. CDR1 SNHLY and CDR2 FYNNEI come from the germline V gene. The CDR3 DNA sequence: TGTGCCAGCAGTGAAAATGGTGAAAAGACTACATGGCAAGATACGCAGTATTTT. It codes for CASSENGEKTTWQDTQYF.

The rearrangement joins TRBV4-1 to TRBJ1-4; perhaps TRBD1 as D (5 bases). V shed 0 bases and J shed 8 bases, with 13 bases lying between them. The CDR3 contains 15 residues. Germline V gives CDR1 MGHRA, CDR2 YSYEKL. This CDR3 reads CASSQEPGRGEKLFF. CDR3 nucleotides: TGCGCCAGCAGCCAAGAACCGGGACGGGGGGAAAAACTGTTTTTT.

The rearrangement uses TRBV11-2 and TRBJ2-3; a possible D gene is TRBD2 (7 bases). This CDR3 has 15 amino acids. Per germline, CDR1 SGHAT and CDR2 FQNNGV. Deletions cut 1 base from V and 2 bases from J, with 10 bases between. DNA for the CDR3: TGTGCCAGCAGCTTAGGCGGGGGCGACACAGATACGCAGTATTTT. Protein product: CASSLGGGDTDTQYF.

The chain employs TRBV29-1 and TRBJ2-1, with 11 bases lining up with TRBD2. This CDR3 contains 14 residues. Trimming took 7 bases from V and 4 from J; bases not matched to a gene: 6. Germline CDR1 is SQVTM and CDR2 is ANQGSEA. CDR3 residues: CSATTSGNYNEQFF. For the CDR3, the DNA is TGCAGCGCTACGACTAGCGGGAATTACAATGAGCAGTTCTTC.

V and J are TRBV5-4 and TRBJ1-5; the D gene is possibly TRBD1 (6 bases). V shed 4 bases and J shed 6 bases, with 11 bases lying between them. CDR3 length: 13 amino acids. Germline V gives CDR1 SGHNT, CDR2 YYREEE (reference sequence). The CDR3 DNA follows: TGTGCCAGCAGCGGGGACAAGGCTCAGCCCCAGCATTTT. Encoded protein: CASSGDKAQPQHF.

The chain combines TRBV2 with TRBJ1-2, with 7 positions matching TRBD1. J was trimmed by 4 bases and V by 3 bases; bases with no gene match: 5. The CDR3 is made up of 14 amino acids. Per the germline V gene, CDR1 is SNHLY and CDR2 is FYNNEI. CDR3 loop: CASSDGTAFYGYTF. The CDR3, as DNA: TGTGCCAGCAGTGACGGGACAGCCTTCTATGGCTACACCTTC.

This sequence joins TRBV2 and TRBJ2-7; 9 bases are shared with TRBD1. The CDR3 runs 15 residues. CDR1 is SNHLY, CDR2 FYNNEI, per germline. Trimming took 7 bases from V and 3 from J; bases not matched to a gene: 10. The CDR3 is CASNTRDRANYEQYF. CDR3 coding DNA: TGTGCCAGCAATACCCGGGACAGGGCGAACTACGAGCAGTACTTC.